This TCR beta chain appears in the sequencing data of a study of blood T cell repertoires in COVID-19. Across the study: The origin of the acute and convalescent COVID-19 samples was the United States, Italy and Spain. T cells, B-cell-depleted T cells, or PBMCs supplied cDNA or gDNA.

Source study methods: Reference gene primer amplification yielded estimated nucleated cell counts. The method was immunoSEQ multiplex PCR; TCRdb's version includes in-frame clones alone and lacks a portion of them. The V and J calls and clone size come from that table; D and trimming were worked out from the DNA. The sample has more than 200,000 clones; more than 65% are singletons. The germline V gene has CDR1 LNHDA and CDR2 SQIVND (reference sequence). The CDR3 consists of 15 residues. The ends were cut back, 3 bases at V and 5 bases at J, with 17 bases in the middle. This rearrangement joins TRBV19 to TRBJ2-7, with D maybe TRBD1 (6 bases). The sequencing sample was made of peripheral blood. The sequence came from a middle-aged woman who had recovered from COVID-19. The CDR3 here is CASSISSQGRDEQYF. CDR3 nucleotide sequence: TGTGCCAGTAGTATCTCAAGCCAGGGGCGGGACGAGCAGTACTTC.